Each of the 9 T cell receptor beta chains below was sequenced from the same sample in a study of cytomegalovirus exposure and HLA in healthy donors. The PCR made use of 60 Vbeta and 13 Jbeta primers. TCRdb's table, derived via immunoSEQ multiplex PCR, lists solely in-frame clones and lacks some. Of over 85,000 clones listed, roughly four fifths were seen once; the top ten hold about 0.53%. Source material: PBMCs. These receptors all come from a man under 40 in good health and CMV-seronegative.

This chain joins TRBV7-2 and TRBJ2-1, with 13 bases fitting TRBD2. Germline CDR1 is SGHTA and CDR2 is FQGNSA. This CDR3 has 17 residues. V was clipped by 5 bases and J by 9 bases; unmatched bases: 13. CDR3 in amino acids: CASSPHLTSGGGGEQFF. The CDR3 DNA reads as TGTGCCAGCAGCCCCCACCTAACTAGCGGGGGGGGCGGTGAGCAGTTCTTC.

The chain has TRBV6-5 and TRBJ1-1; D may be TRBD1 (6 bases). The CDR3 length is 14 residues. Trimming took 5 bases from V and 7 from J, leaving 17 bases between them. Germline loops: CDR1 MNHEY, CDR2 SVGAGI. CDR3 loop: CASSKDRFRIEAFF. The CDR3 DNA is TGTGCCAGCAGTAAAGACAGGTTTCGAATTGAAGCTTTCTTT.

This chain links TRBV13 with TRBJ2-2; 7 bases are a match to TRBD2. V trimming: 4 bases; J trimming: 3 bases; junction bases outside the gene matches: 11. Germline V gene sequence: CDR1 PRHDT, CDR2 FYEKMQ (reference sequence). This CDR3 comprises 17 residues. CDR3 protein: CASSSLGEGVDTGELFF. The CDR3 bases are TGTGCCAGCAGCTCCCTCGGGGAGGGCGTCGACACCGGGGAGCTGTTTTTT.

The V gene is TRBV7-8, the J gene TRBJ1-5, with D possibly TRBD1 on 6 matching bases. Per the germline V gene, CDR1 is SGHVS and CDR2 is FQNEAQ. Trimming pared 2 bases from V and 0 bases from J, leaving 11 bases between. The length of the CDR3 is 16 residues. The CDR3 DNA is TGTGCCAGCAGCTTACAGGGGATTAATAGCAATCAGCCCCAGCATTTT. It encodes CASSLQGINSNQPQHF.

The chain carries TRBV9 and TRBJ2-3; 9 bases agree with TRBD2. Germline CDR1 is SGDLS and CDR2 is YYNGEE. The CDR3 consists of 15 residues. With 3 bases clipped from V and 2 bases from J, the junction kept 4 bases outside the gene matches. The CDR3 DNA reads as TGTGCCAGCAGCGACAGCGGGGGGAACACAGATACGCAGTATTTT. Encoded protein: CASSDSGGNTDTQYF.

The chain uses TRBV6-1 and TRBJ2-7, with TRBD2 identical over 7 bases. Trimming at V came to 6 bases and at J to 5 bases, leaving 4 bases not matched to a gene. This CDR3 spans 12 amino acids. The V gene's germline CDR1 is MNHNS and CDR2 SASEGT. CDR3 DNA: TGTGCCAGCAGGGGGGGGTCCAACGAGCAGTACTTC. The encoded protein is CASRGGSNEQYF.

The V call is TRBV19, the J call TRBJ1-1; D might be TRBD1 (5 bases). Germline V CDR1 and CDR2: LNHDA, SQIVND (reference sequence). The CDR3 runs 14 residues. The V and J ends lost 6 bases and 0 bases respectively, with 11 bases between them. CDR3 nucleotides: TGTGCCAGTAGGGCACAGGAGATGAACACTGAAGCTTTCTTT. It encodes CASRAQEMNTEAFF.

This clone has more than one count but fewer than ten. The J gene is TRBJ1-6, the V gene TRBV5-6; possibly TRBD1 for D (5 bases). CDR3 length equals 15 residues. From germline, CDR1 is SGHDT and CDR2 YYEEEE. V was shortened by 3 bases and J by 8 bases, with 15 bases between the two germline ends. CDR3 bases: TGTGCCAGCAGCTCGGACATTGAACTATATTCACCCCTCCACTTT. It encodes CASSSDIELYSPLHF.

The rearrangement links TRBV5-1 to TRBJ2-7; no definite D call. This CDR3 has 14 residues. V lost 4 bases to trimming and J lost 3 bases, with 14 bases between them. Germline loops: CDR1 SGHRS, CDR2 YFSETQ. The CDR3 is CASSPASRGYEQYF. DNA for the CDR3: TGCGCCAGCAGCCCCGCCAGCCGAGGCTACGAGCAGTACTTC.